A single sample is the source of the 5 T cell receptor beta chains below, sequenced in a study of cytomegalovirus exposure and HLA in healthy donors. Clones were sequenced by immunoSEQ multiplex PCR, and TCRdb holds only the in-frame ones, with some missing. The repertoire holds 300,000 to 450,000 clones, with roughly 88% as singletons. Sequencing was performed on PBMCs. All receptors come from a woman between 18 and 29 years old in good health and CMV-seronegative.

The chain uses TRBV5-1 and TRBJ2-7; D not resolved. The V gene lost 0 bases and the J gene lost 6 bases, with 16 bases spanning the gap. Germline values: CDR1 SGHRS, CDR2 YFSETQ. There are 15 residues in the CDR3. This CDR3 reads CASSLGSTPTGEQYF. DNA of the CDR3: TGCGCCAGCAGCTTGGGTAGTACCCCTACTGGCGAGCAGTACTTC.

The gene calls are TRBV30 and TRBJ2-3; 12 bases match TRBD2. Germline V lookup: CDR1 GTSNPN, CDR2 SVGIG (reference sequence). J was trimmed by 5 bases and V by 5 bases; bases with no gene match: 14. There are 17 residues in the CDR3. The CDR3 DNA sequence: TGTGCCTGGGAACAGGGGGCCCTAGCGGGAGGGATAGATACGCAGTATTTT. It yields the protein CAWEQGALAGGIDTQYF.

This clone was recorded once. V gene TRBV2 combines with J gene TRBJ1-2; 8 bases map to TRBD1. In germline, CDR1 is SNHLY, CDR2 FYNNEI. V dropped 5 bases and J dropped 0; count of bases not matched to a gene: 8. This CDR3 region has 16 residues. For the CDR3, the DNA is TGTGCCAGCAGTCCTGGGCAGGGGGCAACTAACTATGGCTACACCTTC. Its protein product is CASSPGQGATNYGYTF.

This clone showed up just a few times. The chain is built from TRBV9 and TRBJ2-7; perhaps TRBD2 as D (6 bases). Trimming pared 4 bases from V and 3 bases from J, leaving 14 bases between. CDR1 is SGDLS and CDR2 is YYNGEE in the germline V gene. CDR3 length: 14 residues. The CDR3 here is CASSPRAGSYEQYF. For the CDR3, the DNA is TGTGCCAGCAGCCCCAGGGCGGGGAGCTACGAGCAGTACTTC.

The chain employs TRBV2 and TRBJ2-2, with 9 bases matching TRBD1. CDR1 is SNHLY, CDR2 FYNNEI, per germline. After removal of 4 bases from V and 3 bases from J, the junction contained 9 bases not matched to a gene. The length of the CDR3 is 17 residues. The CDR3 is CASSAPGQGMDTGELFF. The DNA of the CDR3 is TGTGCCAGCAGTGCGCCCGGACAGGGGATGGACACCGGGGAGCTGTTTTTT. Variable domain in full (rest from reference TRBV2 and TRBJ2-2): EPEVTQTPSHQVTQMGQEVILRCVPISNHLYFYWYRQILGQKVEFLVSFYNNEISEKSEIFDDQFSVERPDGSNFTLKIRSTKLEDSAMYFCASSAPGQGMDTGELFFGEGSRLTVL.